One sample yielded the 16 T cell receptor beta chains listed below, sequenced in a study of blood T cell repertoires in COVID-19. TCRdb's table, derived via immunoSEQ multiplex PCR, lists solely in-frame clones and lacks some. The sample contains about 250,000 clones, over 75% of which appear only once. Sequencing was carried out using peripheral blood. All receptors derive from a woman aged 40 to 50 who had recovered from COVID-19.

The chain employs TRBV5-1 and TRBJ2-3; D perhaps matches TRBD1 (5 bases). V was pared by 3 bases and J by 11 bases, with 19 bases between. Germline values: CDR1 SGHRS, CDR2 YFSETQ. The CDR3 loop spans 14 amino acids. CDR3 protein: CASSSLKDMAEQYF. The CDR3 DNA reads as TGCGCCAGCAGCTCGCTAAAGGACATGGCGGAGCAGTATTTT.

The rearrangement joins TRBV27 to TRBJ2-3; 9 bases match TRBD1. Germline V CDR1 and CDR2: MNHEY, SMNVEV (reference sequence). There are 16 residues in the CDR3. J lost 1 base, V lost 4 bases, and 6 bases had no gene match. The CDR3 spells CASSSGQGSGTDTQYF. The CDR3, as DNA: TGTGCCAGCAGTTCAGGACAGGGGAGCGGCACAGATACGCAGTATTTT.

The chain has TRBV9 and TRBJ2-1; TRBD2 aligns across 12 bases. The CDR3 covers 17 residues. Germline lookup yields CDR1 SGDLS and CDR2 YYNGEE. V lost 0 bases to trimming and J lost 5 bases; unmatched junction nucleotides: 6. This CDR3 is CASSVATRTSGDNEQFF. CDR3 in DNA: TGTGCCAGCAGCGTAGCTACCCGGACTAGCGGGGACAATGAGCAGTTCTTC.

The chain couples TRBV12-3 or TRBV12-4 to TRBJ1-6; D remains unclear. V shed 11 bases and J shed 10 bases, with 18 bases lying between them. This CDR3 comprises 13 residues. The CDR3 loop reads CASREEVGSPLHF. The CDR3 bases are TGTGCCTCCCGGGAGGAAGTGGGATCACCCCTCCACTTT.

This clone has just one count. This rearrangement joins TRBV28 to TRBJ2-1; D might be TRBD2 (6 bases). Germline CDR1 and CDR2: MDHEN and SYDVKM. This CDR3 spans 14 amino acids. Between the trimmed V and J ends, which lost 6 bases and 7 bases, there was a span of 16 bases. The CDR3 coding sequence is TGTGCCAGCAGGCAGACTAGTTCTCGGAATGAGCAGTTCTTC. Translated: CASRQTSSRNEQFF.

The chain employs TRBV14 and TRBJ2-5; D may be TRBD1 (5 bases). Trimming stripped 1 base from V and 4 bases from J, with 13 bases between. The germline V gene has CDR1 SGHDN and CDR2 FVKESK. This CDR3 comprises 15 residues. The CDR3, as DNA: TGTGCCAGCAGCCAAGGGGGCAGGGCGGTAGAGACCCAGTACTTC. It is translated as CASSQGGRAVETQYF.

The chain recombines TRBV7-9 with TRBJ1-4, with 7 bases matching TRBD1. The CDR3 contains 14 residues. J was trimmed by 5 bases and V by 2 bases; bases with no gene match: 2. The germline gives CDR1 SEHNR, CDR2 FQNEAQ (reference sequence). CDR3 in DNA: TGTGCCAGCAGCTTAATGGGACAGAATGAAAAACTGTTTTTT. Translating gives CASSLMGQNEKLFF.

The chain recombines TRBV2 with TRBJ2-5, with 11 positions matching TRBD2. Looked up from germline, CDR1 is SNHLY and CDR2 is FYNNEI. Unmatched junction bases numbered 15, after V lost 2 bases and J lost 4 bases. This CDR3 has 19 amino acids. The CDR3 coding sequence is TGTGCCAGCAGTGAACCACGACTAGCGGGAAGCAGGGGCAGAGAGACCCAGTACTTC. Protein sequence: CASSEPRLAGSRGRETQYF.

This clone showed up just a few times. This sequence joins TRBV5-1 and TRBJ1-2; 8 bases line up with TRBD1. In germline, CDR1 is SGHRS, CDR2 YFSETQ. The junction had 5 bases not matched to a gene; V was cut back by 0 bases and J by 4 bases. CDR3 length equals 15 residues. CDR3 sequence reads: CASSLEVQGAYGYTF. The DNA for the CDR3 is TGCGCCAGCAGCTTGGAAGTGCAGGGGGCCTATGGCTACACCTTC.

The V gene is TRBV30, the J gene TRBJ1-2; no clear D. V was cut by 6 bases and J by 0 bases, with 17 bases left in between. The germline V gene encodes CDR1 GTSNPN and CDR2 SVGIG (reference sequence). The CDR3 contains 15 residues. CDR3 sequence: CACPRGGLANYGYTF. CDR3 DNA: TGTGCCTGTCCACGCGGAGGTCTAGCTAACTATGGCTACACCTTC.

The CDR3 reads CASSMTGTNEKLFF. The CDR3 bases are TGTGCCAGCAGCATGACAGGGACTAATGAAAAACTGTTTTTT. The gene calls are TRBV7-9 and TRBJ1-4; TRBD1 aligns across 7 bases. The CDR3 consists of 14 residues. Trimming took 5 bases from V and 2 from J; bases not matched to a gene: 2. Germline assignment: CDR1 SEHNR and CDR2 FQNEAQ (reference sequence).

This rearrangement joins TRBV7-2 to TRBJ1-2; 11 positions match TRBD1. V shed 1 base, J shed 6 bases, and the junction held 7 bases outside the gene matches. Germline V lookup: CDR1 SGHTA, CDR2 FQGNSA. The CDR3 runs 16 residues. This CDR3 reads CASSLVGRTGGDGYTF. The CDR3 DNA sequence: TGTGCCAGCAGCTTAGTGGGACGGACAGGGGGCGATGGCTACACCTTC.

About this clone: Its ends do not fully match the called genes, so a read error is possible. V gene TRBV5-5 combines with J gene TRBJ2-5; 10 nucleotides align to TRBD2. CDR3 size: 16 residues. The germline gives CDR1 SGHKS, CDR2 YYEKEE (reference sequence). CDR3 DNA sequence: TGTGCCAGCAGCAGCGCCATAGCGGGGGGCCAAGAGGCCCAGTACTTC. It specifies CASSSAIAGGQEAQYF.

The rearrangement joins TRBV19 to TRBJ2-2; possibly TRBD2 for D (6 bases). The CDR3 sequence is 15 residues long. In germline, CDR1 is LNHDA, CDR2 SQIVND (reference sequence). V was pared by 5 bases and J by 6 bases, with 16 bases between. CDR3 in amino acids: CASSPDYKYPGELFF. For the CDR3, the DNA is TGTGCCAGTAGTCCGGACTATAAGTACCCCGGGGAGCTGTTTTTT. Together with reference TRBV19 and TRBJ2-2, the CDR3 gives the full variable domain: DGGITQSPKYLFRKEGQNVTLSCEQNLNHDAMYWYRQDPGQGLRLIYYSQIVNDFQKGDIAEGYSVSREKKESFPLTVTSAQKNPTAFYLCASSPDYKYPGELFFGEGSRLTVL.

The chain employs TRBV27 and TRBJ2-7, with D perhaps matching TRBD2 (5 bases). Deletions cut 2 bases from V and 4 bases from J, with 18 bases between. The CDR3 is 16 residues long. Germline V gives CDR1 MNHEY, CDR2 SMNVEV (reference sequence). The CDR3 DNA is TGTGCCAGCAGTTTAGACCCCGAGGGCGGGTTTTACGAGCAGTACTTC. It codes for CASSLDPEGGFYEQYF.

The CDR3 here is CASSQRERAYNEQFF. The CDR3 coding sequence is TGTGCCAGCAGCCAACGGGAGAGGGCATACAATGAGCAGTTCTTC. This chain uses TRBV7-9 with TRBJ2-1, with a tentative D call TRBD2 (6 bases). The CDR3 consists of 15 residues. Trimming removed 5 bases at V and 4 bases at J, with 15 bases between. Germline V lookup: CDR1 SEHNR, CDR2 FQNEAQ (reference sequence).